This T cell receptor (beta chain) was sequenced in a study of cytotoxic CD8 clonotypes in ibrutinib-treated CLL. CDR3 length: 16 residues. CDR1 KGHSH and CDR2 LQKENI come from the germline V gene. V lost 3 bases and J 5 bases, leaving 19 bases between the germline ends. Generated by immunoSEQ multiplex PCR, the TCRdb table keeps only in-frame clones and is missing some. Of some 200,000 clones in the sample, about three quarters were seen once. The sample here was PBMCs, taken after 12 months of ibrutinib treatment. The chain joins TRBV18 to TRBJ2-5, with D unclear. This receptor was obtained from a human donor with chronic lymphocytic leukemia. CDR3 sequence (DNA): TGTGCCAGCTCACCTAGATCGGCCATAGGTGGGGAGACCCAGTACTTC. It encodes CASSPRSAIGGETQYF.